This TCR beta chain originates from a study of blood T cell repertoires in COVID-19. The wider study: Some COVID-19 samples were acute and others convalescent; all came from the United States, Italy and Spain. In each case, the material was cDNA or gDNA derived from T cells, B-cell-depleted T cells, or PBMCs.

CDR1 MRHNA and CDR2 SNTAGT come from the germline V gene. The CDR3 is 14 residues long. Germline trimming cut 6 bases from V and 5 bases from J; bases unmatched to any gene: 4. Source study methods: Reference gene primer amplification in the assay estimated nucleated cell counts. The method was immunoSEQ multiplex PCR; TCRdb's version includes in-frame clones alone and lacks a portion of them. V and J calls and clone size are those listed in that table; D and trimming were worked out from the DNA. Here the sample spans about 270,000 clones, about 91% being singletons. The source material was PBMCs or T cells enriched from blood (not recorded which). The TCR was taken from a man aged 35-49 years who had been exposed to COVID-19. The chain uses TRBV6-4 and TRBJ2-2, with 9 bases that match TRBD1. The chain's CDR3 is CASSQGQGTGELFF. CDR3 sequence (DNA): TGTGCCAGCAGCCAGGGACAGGGTACCGGGGAGCTGTTTTTT.